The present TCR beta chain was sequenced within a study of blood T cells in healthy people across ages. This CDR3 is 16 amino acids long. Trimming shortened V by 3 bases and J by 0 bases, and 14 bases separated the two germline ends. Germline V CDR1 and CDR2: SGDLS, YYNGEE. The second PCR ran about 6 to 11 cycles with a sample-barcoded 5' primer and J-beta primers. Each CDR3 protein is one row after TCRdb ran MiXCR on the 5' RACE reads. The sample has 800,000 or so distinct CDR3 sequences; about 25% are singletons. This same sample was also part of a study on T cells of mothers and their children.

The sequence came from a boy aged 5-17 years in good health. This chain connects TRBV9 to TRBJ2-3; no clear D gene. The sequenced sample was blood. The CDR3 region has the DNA TGTGCCAGCAGCGGGCGTTTGGGCGCCAGCACAGATACGCAGTATTTT. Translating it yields CASSGRLGASTDTQYF.